The rows below give T cell receptor beta chains drawn from one sample of a study of radiotherapy plus CTLA-4 blockade in lung cancer. Measured with immunoSEQ multiplex PCR; TCRdb has only the in-frame clones, and not every one. The sample shows about 110,000 clones, 81% of them seen only once. The sample in question was peripheral blood, obtained from a patient treated with radiotherapy plus ipilimumab. Source of these receptors: a human donor with non-small cell lung cancer that progressed on radiotherapy plus ipilimumab. Some clones in this sample may be carry-over from other donors' samples. Each CDR3 is given with its conserved first and last residue. Each record gives: V gene, J gene, D gene, clone size, CDR3 DNA, CDR3 protein. The D gene is left open where the match is weak. Not all rows give a size; the values are once, few, many and, for expanded clones, a class.

v_call: TRBV4-3
j_call: TRBJ2-5
d_call: NA
clone_size: few
cdr3_nt: TGCGCCAGCAGCCAAGTTTTCTCCGGGACAGGGGCTAGCGGGGGACCTAAAGAGACCCAGTACTTC
cdr3_aa: CASSQVFSGTGASGGPKETQYF

v_call: TRBV5-1
j_call: TRBJ2-5
d_call: NA
clone_size: NA
cdr3_nt: TGCGCCAGCACTTCAACGGGAGAGACCCAGTACTTC
cdr3_aa: CASTSTGETQYF

v_call: TRBV5-1
j_call: TRBJ2-3
d_call: TRBD1
clone_size: once
cdr3_nt: TGCGCCAGCAGCTGGGGACAGGGGGTTTCAGCAGATACGCAGTATTTT
cdr3_aa: CASSWGQGVSADTQYF

v_call: TRBV7-2
j_call: TRBJ2-1
d_call: TRBD2
clone_size: NA
cdr3_nt: TGTGCCAGCAGCTTACTAGCGGGGGGTTACCATGAGCAGTTCTTC
cdr3_aa: CASSLLAGGYHEQFF

v_call: TRBV5-8
j_call: TRBJ1-5
d_call: TRBD1
clone_size: NA
cdr3_nt: TGTGCCAGCAGCTTGAGTTGGACAACTGGGACAGGGCGCGATAAGCCCCAGCATTTT
cdr3_aa: CASSLSWTTGTGRDKPQHF

v_call: TRBV11-1
j_call: TRBJ2-1
d_call: NA
clone_size: NA
cdr3_nt: TGTGCCAGCAGCTATGGCAATGAGCAGTTCTTC
cdr3_aa: CASSYGNEQFF

v_call: TRBV19
j_call: TRBJ1-1
d_call: NA
clone_size: few
cdr3_nt: TGTGCCAGTAGTATATTCGGGGGAGAAGCTTTCTTT
cdr3_aa: CASSIFGGEAFF

v_call: TRBV6-5
j_call: TRBJ2-3
d_call: NA
clone_size: NA
cdr3_nt: TGTGCCAGCAGATCCACCGGGGGCAGGGGAGATACGCAGTATTTT
cdr3_aa: CASRSTGGRGDTQYF

v_call: TRBV7-6
j_call: TRBJ1-5
d_call: TRBD1
clone_size: NA
cdr3_nt: TGTGCCAGTTCCCCCACCAGGGGGAGTCAGCCCCAGCATTTT
cdr3_aa: CASSPTRGSQPQHF

v_call: TRBV29-1
j_call: TRBJ2-5
d_call: NA
clone_size: NA
cdr3_nt: TGCAGCGTAGATACTCGGGGCCTGGAGACCCAGTACTTC
cdr3_aa: CSVDTRGLETQYF

v_call: TRBV7-7
j_call: TRBJ2-1
d_call: NA
clone_size: NA
cdr3_nt: TGTGCTAGCAGCTTAGACCGCCTCTCCTACAATGAGCAGTTCTTC
cdr3_aa: CASSLDRLSYNEQFF

v_call: TRBV30
j_call: TRBJ1-3
d_call: NA
clone_size: NA
cdr3_nt: TGTGCCTGGAACGCTGGAAACACCATATATTTT
cdr3_aa: CAWNAGNTIYF

v_call: TRBV5-1
j_call: TRBJ2-5
d_call: NA
clone_size: NA
cdr3_nt: TGCGCCAGCAGCATCGGACAACGCGAGACCCAGTACTTC
cdr3_aa: CASSIGQRETQYF

v_call: TRBV10-3
j_call: TRBJ2-7
d_call: NA
clone_size: NA
cdr3_nt: TGTGCCATCAGTGAATGGACAGCAACGGGCGGCGAGCAGTACTTC
cdr3_aa: CAISEWTATGGEQYF

v_call: TRBV4-3
j_call: TRBJ2-7
d_call: NA
clone_size: NA
cdr3_nt: TGCGCCAGCAGCCAAGATGTTTGGGGCTACGAGCAGTACTTC
cdr3_aa: CASSQDVWGYEQYF

v_call: TRBV4-3
j_call: TRBJ1-2
d_call: NA
clone_size: once
cdr3_nt: TGCGCCAGCAGCCCCAGTCCAGGGAAAGGTGGCTACACCTTC
cdr3_aa: CASSPSPGKGGYTF

v_call: TRBV27
j_call: TRBJ2-7
d_call: NA
clone_size: NA
cdr3_nt: TGTGCCAGCAGCCCGGACAGTAACTACGAGCAGTACTTC
cdr3_aa: CASSPDSNYEQYF

v_call: TRBV5-1
j_call: TRBJ2-3
d_call: NA
clone_size: NA
cdr3_nt: TGCGCCAGCAGCAGCACAGATACGCAGTATTTT
cdr3_aa: CASSSTDTQYF

v_call: TRBV15
j_call: TRBJ1-4
d_call: TRBD1
clone_size: NA
cdr3_nt: TGTGCCACCAGCAGAGAGACAGGGATAGGAGAAAAACTGTTTTTT
cdr3_aa: CATSRETGIGEKLFF

v_call: TRBV5-6
j_call: TRBJ1-1
d_call: NA
clone_size: NA
cdr3_nt: TGTGCCAGCAGCTTGGGTTTGGATTTCACTGAAGCTTTCTTT
cdr3_aa: CASSLGLDFTEAFF

v_call: TRBV5-6
j_call: TRBJ1-1
d_call: NA
clone_size: NA
cdr3_nt: TGTGCCAGCAGCGACGACCGCCGGCACACTGAAGCTTTCTTT
cdr3_aa: CASSDDRRHTEAFF

v_call: TRBV5-1
j_call: TRBJ2-5
d_call: NA
clone_size: NA
cdr3_nt: TGCGCCAGCAGCTCTGACTGGAGGGGGACCCAGTACTTC
cdr3_aa: CASSSDWRGTQYF

v_call: TRBV2
j_call: TRBJ2-5
d_call: TRBD1
clone_size: NA
cdr3_nt: TGTGCCAGTGGGACAGGGGTCATGCAAGAGACCCAGTACTTC
cdr3_aa: CASGTGVMQETQYF

v_call: TRBV29-1
j_call: TRBJ1-1
d_call: NA
clone_size: NA
cdr3_nt: TGCAGCGCCGGACGCCAGAACACTGAAGCTTTCTTT
cdr3_aa: CSAGRQNTEAFF

v_call: TRBV7-6
j_call: TRBJ2-2
d_call: TRBD2
clone_size: NA
cdr3_nt: TGTGCCAGCAGCCTCCTGTTTCGGGGAGGGACCGGGGAGCTGTTTTTT
cdr3_aa: CASSLLFRGGTGELFF

v_call: TRBV4-2
j_call: TRBJ1-6
d_call: NA
clone_size: NA
cdr3_nt: TGTGCCAGCAGTCTAAGAAATTCGGGGATCATATCAGAGCCCCTCCACTTT
cdr3_aa: CASSLRNSGIISEPLHF

v_call: TRBV28
j_call: TRBJ1-4
d_call: NA
clone_size: few
cdr3_nt: TGTGCCAGCCTCCCCGCCTGGGGGCGAACTAATGAAAAACTGTTTTTT
cdr3_aa: CASLPAWGRTNEKLFF

v_call: TRBV4-3
j_call: TRBJ1-6
d_call: NA
clone_size: NA
cdr3_nt: TGCGCCAGCAGCCAGATTAGACAGAATTCACCCCTCCACTTT
cdr3_aa: CASSQIRQNSPLHF

v_call: TRBV6-1
j_call: TRBJ2-1
d_call: TRBD1
clone_size: once
cdr3_nt: TGTGCCAGCAGAGGAACAGGGGGCCACAATGAGCAGTTCTTC
cdr3_aa: CASRGTGGHNEQFF

v_call: TRBV9
j_call: TRBJ1-4
d_call: NA
clone_size: NA
cdr3_nt: TGTGCCAGCAGCGTAGGAGGGGTCAGCGATGAAAAACTGTTTTTT
cdr3_aa: CASSVGGVSDEKLFF

v_call: TRBV4-3
j_call: TRBJ2-1
d_call: NA
clone_size: NA
cdr3_nt: TGCGCCAGCAGCCAAGAAAACAGGGCCCACAATGAGCAGTTCTTC
cdr3_aa: CASSQENRAHNEQFF

v_call: TRBV6-1
j_call: TRBJ1-2
d_call: NA
clone_size: NA
cdr3_nt: TGTGCCTATCATCAACAGGGCACTAACTATGGCTACACCTTC
cdr3_aa: CAYHQQGTNYGYTF

v_call: TRBV6-6
j_call: TRBJ2-4
d_call: NA
clone_size: NA
cdr3_nt: TGTGCCAGCAGTACCCTGACGAGAGCCAAAAACATTCAGTACTTC
cdr3_aa: CASSTLTRAKNIQYF

v_call: TRBV5-8
j_call: TRBJ2-7
d_call: TRBD1
clone_size: NA
cdr3_nt: TGTGCCAGCAGCTTGAGGACCACCGACAGGGACTACGAGCAGTACTTC
cdr3_aa: CASSLRTTDRDYEQYF

v_call: TRBV19
j_call: TRBJ1-5
d_call: NA
clone_size: NA
cdr3_nt: TGTGCCAGTAGTATAAGGCAGTACAATCAGCCCCAGCATTTT
cdr3_aa: CASSIRQYNQPQHF

v_call: TRBV5-1
j_call: TRBJ1-5
d_call: TRBD1
clone_size: once
cdr3_nt: TGCGCCAGCAGCTTGGGACAGGGAGATCAGCCCCAGCATTTT
cdr3_aa: CASSLGQGDQPQHF

v_call: TRBV20-1
j_call: TRBJ1-1
d_call: NA
clone_size: NA
cdr3_nt: TGCAGTGTTTCACCACAGTTTCGGGCTTTCTTT
cdr3_aa: CSVSPQFRAFF

v_call: TRBV5-1
j_call: TRBJ2-1
d_call: TRBD2
clone_size: NA
cdr3_nt: TGCGCCAGCAGCTTTTTCGGGGGGTCCTACAATGAGCAGTTCTTC
cdr3_aa: CASSFFGGSYNEQFF

v_call: TRBV7-3
j_call: TRBJ2-7
d_call: NA
clone_size: NA
cdr3_nt: TGTGCCAGCAGCTTAGGTTGGGGCTACGAGCAGTACTTC
cdr3_aa: CASSLGWGYEQYF

v_call: TRBV9
j_call: TRBJ2-2
d_call: NA
clone_size: NA
cdr3_nt: TGTGCCAGCAGCGTAGTCGTGGGGAGTATGAACACCGGGGAGCTGTTTTTT
cdr3_aa: CASSVVVGSMNTGELFF

v_call: TRBV5-6
j_call: TRBJ1-2
d_call: NA
clone_size: NA
cdr3_nt: TGTGCCAGCAGCTTCATAGGGGTTAACGGCTACACCTTC
cdr3_aa: CASSFIGVNGYTF

v_call: TRBV6-1
j_call: TRBJ1-6
d_call: TRBD1
clone_size: NA
cdr3_nt: TGTGCCAGCAGTACCCCGGACAGGTTCTCACCCCTCCACTTT
cdr3_aa: CASSTPDRFSPLHF

v_call: TRBV6-5
j_call: TRBJ2-2
d_call: NA
clone_size: few
cdr3_nt: TGTGCCAGCAGTAAGGGGGAGGAGGCCGGGGAGCTGTTTTTT
cdr3_aa: CASSKGEEAGELFF

v_call: TRBV7-2
j_call: TRBJ1-2
d_call: NA
clone_size: NA
cdr3_nt: TGTGCCAGCAGCTTATACTGGGGTGAGGACTATGGCTACACCTTC
cdr3_aa: CASSLYWGEDYGYTF

v_call: TRBV29-1
j_call: TRBJ2-1
d_call: TRBD2
clone_size: NA
cdr3_nt: TGCAGCGTCGATTGGGGGAGGGATGAGCAGTTCTTC
cdr3_aa: CSVDWGRDEQFF

v_call: TRBV5-1
j_call: TRBJ2-3
d_call: NA
clone_size: NA
cdr3_nt: TGCGCCAGCAGCTTGATACAGCCCCGCACAGATACGCAGTATTTT
cdr3_aa: CASSLIQPRTDTQYF

v_call: TRBV7-2
j_call: TRBJ1-2
d_call: NA
clone_size: NA
cdr3_nt: TGTGCCAGCAGCTTAGGGGCCCCCGGTATAAACTATGGCTACACCTTC
cdr3_aa: CASSLGAPGINYGYTF

v_call: TRBV27
j_call: TRBJ2-1
d_call: TRBD2
clone_size: NA
cdr3_nt: TGTGCCAGCAGTTTATTCCTCGGGGGGGCCTACAATGAGCAGTTCTTC
cdr3_aa: CASSLFLGGAYNEQFF